The 23 T cell receptor beta chains below all came from one sample that was sequenced in a study of blood T cell repertoires in COVID-19. Some clones are missing from TCRdb's copy, which holds only in-frame ones; the method was immunoSEQ multiplex PCR. The sample includes about 65,000 clones, about 82% of them seen just once. The sequencing sample was made of peripheral blood. The source is a human donor in a cohort sampled during active COVID-19.

The chain employs TRBV11-3 and TRBJ1-6; TRBD1 matches at 7 bases. This CDR3 comprises 17 residues. Germline V CDR1 and CDR2: SGHNT, YENEEA. Losses at the gene ends were 7 bases for V and 0 bases for J; bases not matched to a gene: 9. The CDR3 DNA is TGTGCCAGCACCAGAACAGGGGACGACTCCTATAATTCACCCCTCCACTTT. It codes for CASTRTGDDSYNSPLHF.

The rearrangement joins TRBV5-1 to TRBJ1-1, with D possibly matching TRBD1 (6 bases). CDR3 length: 14 amino acids. Trimming shortened V by 2 bases and J by 1 base, and 9 bases separated the two germline ends. Germline CDR1 and CDR2: SGHRS and YFSETQ. The CDR3 sequence: CASSLLGANTEAFF. CDR3 in DNA: TGCGCCAGCAGCTTACTGGGGGCGAACACTGAAGCTTTCTTT.

J is TRBJ2-2 and V is TRBV7-3; D might be TRBD1 (5 bases). Germline V lookup: CDR1 SGHTA, CDR2 FQGTGA. V dropped 5 bases and J dropped 0 bases, with 10 bases sitting between them. This CDR3 is built from 15 residues. The CDR3 DNA sequence: TGTGCCAGCAGCCCGGACAACGCGAACACCGGGGAGCTGTTTTTT. This encodes CASSPDNANTGELFF.

The V gene is TRBV29-1, the J gene TRBJ1-1; the match to TRBD1 covers 9 bases. Germline-derived CDR1 and CDR2 are SQVTM and ANQGSEA. This CDR3 has 12 residues. Trimming took 6 bases from V and 1 from J; bases not matched to a gene: 0. The CDR3 sequence is CSVQGANTEAFF. The CDR3 DNA reads TGCAGCGTACAGGGGGCGAACACTGAAGCTTTCTTT.

The genes are TRBV19 and TRBJ1-5, with a tentative D call TRBD1 (6 bases). The length of the CDR3 is 16 residues. V was trimmed by 1 base and J by 6 bases, leaving 16 bases between them. CDR1 and CDR2 from the germline V gene are LNHDA and SQIVND (reference sequence). The CDR3 region has the DNA TGTGCCAGTAGTATAGGGGGCGGGGGCGCGGTTCAGCCCCAGCATTTT. It encodes CASSIGGGGAVQPQHF.

The chain links TRBV7-2 to TRBJ1-2; 9 bases map to TRBD1. The CDR3 covers 13 residues. J gave up 5 bases and V 4 bases, and 2 bases lay outside the gene matches. Germline CDR1 reads SGHTA; CDR2 reads FQGNSA. CDR3 loop: CASSSDRGYGYTF. In DNA form, the CDR3 reads TGTGCCAGCAGCTCGGACAGGGGATATGGCTACACCTTC.

This clone occurred a few times. The V gene is TRBV9, the J gene TRBJ1-3; D is uncertain. The CDR3 sequence is 13 residues long. Looked up from germline, CDR1 is SGDLS and CDR2 is YYNGEE. V was trimmed by 3 bases and J by 4 bases, leaving 8 bases between them. This CDR3 reads CASSDGGGNTIYF. Here the CDR3 DNA reads TGTGCCAGCAGCGATGGCGGCGGAAACACCATATATTTT. The full variable domain, with the rest looked up from reference TRBV9 and TRBJ1-3, is DSGVTQTPKHLITATGQRVTLRCSPRSGDLSVYWYQQSLDQGLQFLIQYYNGEERAKGNILERFSAQQFPDLHSELNLSSLELGDSALYFCASSDGGGNTIYFGEGSWLTVV.

The chain joins TRBV10-3 to TRBJ1-1, with no clear D. The V gene lost 0 bases and the J gene lost 1 base, with 12 bases spanning the gap. There are 16 residues in the CDR3. Germline V CDR1 and CDR2: ENHRY, SYGVKD. The CDR3 is CAISESVSSGNTEAFF. CDR3 nucleotide sequence: TGTGCCATCAGTGAGTCTGTGAGTTCGGGGAACACTGAAGCTTTCTTT.

The DNA of the CDR3 is TGTGCCAGCAGCATAGGTTGCGGGGGGGCCACGAGGAATACGCAGTATTTT. Its translation is CASSIGCGGATRNTQYF. V gene TRBV21-1 combines with J gene TRBJ2-3; the D call of TRBD2 is as the table states it, not checked on the DNA. TRBV21-1 is assigned pseudogene status. The CDR3 totals 17 residues.

This rearrangement joins TRBV30 to TRBJ2-5, with a tentative D call TRBD2 (6 bases). Germline V gene lookup returns CDR1 GTSNPN and CDR2 SVGIG (reference sequence). V was clipped by 3 bases and J by 5 bases, with 13 bases between them. This CDR3 has 13 amino acids. CDR3 protein: CAWRLSGVETQYF. CDR3 in DNA: TGTGCCTGGAGGCTTTCGGGGGTGGAGACCCAGTACTTC.

This chain joins TRBV12-5 and TRBJ1-6; 9 nucleotides line up with TRBD1. This CDR3 comprises 16 residues. Germline CDR1 LGHNT, CDR2 FRNRAP. Trimming took 0 bases from V and 10 from J; bases not matched to a gene: 7. CDR3 in amino acids: CASGLVLGQGNSPLHF. The CDR3 DNA sequence: TGTGCTAGTGGTTTGGTACTAGGACAGGGGAACTCACCCCTCCACTTT.

V and J are TRBV28 and TRBJ1-6; D uncertain. The V and J ends lost 4 bases and 2 bases respectively, with 9 bases between them. CDR3 length equals 15 residues. Germline V gene lookup returns CDR1 MDHEN and CDR2 SYDVKM. The CDR3 DNA is TGTGCCAGCAGTTGGCGGAGGCCCTATAATTCACCCCTCCACTTT. Amino acids: CASSWRRPYNSPLHF.

V and J are TRBV14 and TRBJ1-2, with D unresolved. The V gene's germline CDR1 is SGHDN and CDR2 FVKESK. Trimming cost V 1 base and J 4 bases, with 10 bases left between them. CDR3 length: 14 amino acids. The CDR3 here is CASSQGRGFYGYTF. The DNA for the CDR3 is TGTGCCAGCAGCCAAGGACGGGGATTCTATGGCTACACCTTC.

This clone was counted only a few times. The chain employs TRBV27 and TRBJ1-5, with D unresolved. The CDR3 is made up of 13 amino acids. CDR1 is MNHEY and CDR2 is SMNVEV in the germline V gene (reference sequence). V was shortened by 5 bases and J by 2 bases, with 7 bases between the two germline ends. The CDR3 sequence is CASSTVGNQPQHF. In DNA, the CDR3 is TGTGCCAGCAGTACGGTGGGCAATCAGCCCCAGCATTTT.

The genes are TRBV12-3 or TRBV12-4 and TRBJ2-2, with TRBD1 matching 7 bases. The trim removed 6 bases at V and 4 bases at J, leaving 2 bases unmatched. The CDR3 totals 13 residues. In nucleotides, the CDR3 is TGTGCCAGCAGGGGACAGATCACCGGGGAGCTGTTTTTT. Residues: CASRGQITGELFF.

Written as DNA, the CDR3 is TGCGCCAGCAGCTTGGCAGGGGTTTTCGGTTCACCCCTCCACTTT. Amino acids: CASSLAGVFGSPLHF. This sequence joins TRBV5-1 and TRBJ1-6, with D possibly being TRBD1 (6 bases). This CDR3 region has 15 residues. V lost 0 bases, J lost 9 bases, and 13 bases lay in between. The V gene's germline CDR1 is SGHRS and CDR2 YFSETQ. Looking up the rest from reference TRBV5-1 and TRBJ1-6 gives the full variable domain: KAGVTQTPRYLIKTRGQQVTLSCSPISGHRSVSWYQQTPGQGLQFLFEYFSETQRNKGNFPGRFSGRQFSNSRSEMNVSTLELGDSALYLCASSLAGVFGSPLHFGNGTRLTVT.

The chain links TRBV9 to TRBJ2-3; TRBD2 aligns across 9 bases. The CDR3 has 16 amino acids. J gave up 5 bases and V 3 bases, and 10 bases lay outside the gene matches. Germline V gene sequence: CDR1 SGDLS, CDR2 YYNGEE. CDR3 sequence reads: CASSGLAGTGGDTQYF. The CDR3 DNA follows: TGTGCCAGCAGCGGGCTAGCGGGGACTGGGGGAGATACGCAGTATTTT. Looking up the rest from reference TRBV9 and TRBJ2-3 gives the full variable domain: DSGVTQTPKHLITATGQRVTLRCSPRSGDLSVYWYQQSLDQGLQFLIQYYNGEERAKGNILERFSAQQFPDLHSELNLSSLELGDSALYFCASSGLAGTGGDTQYFGPGTRLTVL.

V and J are TRBV30 and TRBJ2-7; D is unresolved. The CDR3 is made up of 12 amino acids. The V end lost 4 bases, the J end lost 5 bases, and 12 bases lay between the germline ends. Looked up from germline, CDR1 is GTSNPN and CDR2 is SVGIG (reference sequence). The CDR3 protein is CAWMGPTDEQYF. The CDR3 DNA follows: TGTGCCTGGATGGGCCCAACCGACGAGCAGTACTTC. Supplemented by reference TRBV30 and TRBJ2-7, the full variable domain reads SQTIHQWPATLVQPVGSPLSLECTVEGTSNPNLYWYRQAAGRGLQLLFYSVGIGQISSEVPQNLSASRPQDRQFILSSKKLLLSDSGFYLCAWMGPTDEQYFGPGTRLTVT.

This chain uses TRBV28 with TRBJ2-7, with unresolved D. Germline loops: CDR1 MDHEN, CDR2 SYDVKM. V lost 5 bases and J 5 bases, leaving 16 bases between the germline ends. This CDR3 contains 14 residues. CDR3 nucleotides: TGTGCCAGCAGTCCAAGACTGGATAGGAACGAGCAGTACTTC. Protein sequence: CASSPRLDRNEQYF.

On this clone itself: At one of its ends the junction is not consistent with the germline gene, which may arise from a read error. The V gene is TRBV19, the J gene TRBJ1-5; D may be TRBD1 (5 bases). Germline V lookup: CDR1 LNHDA, CDR2 SQIVND (reference sequence). The CDR3 is made up of 15 amino acids. Here the CDR3 reads CASSIERGGNQPQHF. The DNA of the CDR3 is TGTGCCAGTAGCATAGAAAGGGGAGGCAATCAACCCCAGCATTTT.

The rearrangement links TRBV18 to TRBJ1-1; D perhaps matches TRBD1 (6 bases). The CDR3 has 15 residues. V dropped 1 base and J dropped 2 bases, with 11 bases sitting between them. CDR1 and CDR2 from the germline V gene are KGHSH and LQKENI. CDR3 in amino acids: CASSPRPGTNTEAFF. The CDR3 DNA sequence: TGTGCCAGCTCACCACGCCCAGGGACAAACACTGAAGCTTTCTTT.

This sequence joins TRBV3-1 (or the pseudogene TRBV3-2) and TRBJ1-5, with a possible D match to TRBD1 (5 bases). CDR3 length equals 15 residues. In germline, CDR1 is LGHDT, CDR2 YNNKEL (reference sequence). Trimming removed 2 bases at V and 3 bases at J, with 11 bases between. CDR3 nucleotide sequence: TGTGCCAGCAGCCAACGGCGGGGCTACAATCAGCCCCAGCATTTT. Protein: CASSQRRGYNQPQHF.

This chain uses TRBV28 with TRBJ2-7; D is unresolved. Germline V gene lookup returns CDR1 MDHEN and CDR2 SYDVKM. V was pared by 2 bases and J by 5 bases, with 10 bases between. The CDR3 runs to 13 residues. The CDR3, as DNA: TGTGCCAGCAGTTTACCTCCTATGGACGAGCAGTACTTC. Translating gives CASSLPPMDEQYF.